A single sample gave rise to the 28 T cell receptor beta chains below, sequenced in a study of T-cell memory formation after mild COVID-19. TCRdb analysed the 5' RACE reads with MiXCR anew, one entry per CDR3 protein. Of some 160,000 distinct CDR3 sequences in the sample, 10% to 15% are singletons; the top ten hold about 3.6%. The sequenced sample was PBMCs or a T cell subset sorted from them (not recorded which). These receptors all come from a man aged 18-30 years who had mild COVID-19 (a few samples of this study predate the infection). Cell type and time point are not known.

The sample holds a few counts of this clonotype. The genes are TRBV6-6 and TRBJ1-2; D uncertain. The CDR3 totals 12 residues. Trimming cost V 6 bases and J 6 bases, with 11 bases left between them. Germline V gene data show CDR1 as MNHNY and CDR2 as SVGAGI (reference sequence). CDR3 bases: TGTGCCAGCAGCCCCTGGGAGAATGGCTACACCTTC. It codes for CASSPWENGYTF.

The table lists this clonotype with a few counts. V usage is TRBV5-1 and J usage is TRBJ2-7; the match to TRBD2 covers 8 bases. V was pared by 0 bases and J by 6 bases, with 5 bases of the junction left unmatched. The CDR3 runs 14 residues. From germline, CDR1 is SGHRS and CDR2 YFSETQ. CDR3 loop: CASSLAAGALEQYF. The DNA for the CDR3 is TGCGCCAGCAGCTTGGCAGCGGGGGCCCTCGAGCAGTACTTC.

There are many counts of this clonotype. CDR3 sequence: CASSGGALQETQYF. DNA of the CDR3: TGCGCCAGCTCTGGCGGGGCCCTCCAAGAGACCCAGTACTTC. The J gene is TRBJ2-5, the V gene TRBV5-1; tentatively, D is TRBD2 (6 bases). Germline V gene sequence: CDR1 SGHRS, CDR2 YFSETQ. This CDR3 has 14 amino acids. V gave up 7 bases and J gave up 1 base, with 14 bases separating them.

CDR3 protein: CASSTGTSGGNEQYF. CDR3 sequence (DNA): TGCGCCAGCAGCACCGGGACTAGCGGGGGGAACGAGCAGTACTTC. The chain employs TRBV5-1 and TRBJ2-7; the match to TRBD2 covers 15 bases. V lost 4 bases to trimming and J lost 5 bases; unmatched junction nucleotides: 4. Per germline, CDR1 SGHRS and CDR2 YFSETQ. The CDR3 is 15 amino acids.

This clonotype has only a few counts. The rearrangement uses TRBV6-2 or TRBV6-3 and TRBJ2-1; 10 bases match TRBD1. Germline CDR1 MNHEY, CDR2 SVGEGT. This CDR3 is 13 amino acids long. The junction had 5 bases not matched to a gene; V was cut back by 8 bases and J by 7 bases. The CDR3 DNA sequence: TGTGCCAGCGGGGACAGGGGTAGGAATGAGCAGTTCTTC. Amino acids: CASGDRGRNEQFF.

The J gene is TRBJ2-5, the V gene TRBV7-6; TRBD2 agrees at 9 bases. V was pared by 6 bases and J by 2 bases, with 7 bases of the junction left unmatched. The CDR3 runs 15 residues. Germline V gene sequence: CDR1 SGHVS, CDR2 FNYEAQ. The CDR3 DNA follows: TGTGCCAGCAGTAGCAAGCGGGGGGTGCAAGAGACCCAGTACTTC. It is translated as CASSSKRGVQETQYF.

The V call is TRBV11-2, the J call TRBJ1-5, with D possibly matching TRBD1 (6 bases). The CDR3 spans 14 residues. Trimming took off 2 bases at V and 7 bases at J, with 12 bases between the two ends. Germline lookup yields CDR1 SGHAT and CDR2 FQNNGV. The CDR3 reads CASSLRGRGQPQHF. DNA of the CDR3: TGTGCCAGCAGCTTACGGGGGCGCGGGCAGCCCCAGCATTTT.

The genes are TRBV7-6 and TRBJ1-5, with no clear D. Trimming stripped 1 base from V and 2 bases from J, with 12 bases between. Per the germline V gene, CDR1 is SGHVS and CDR2 is FNYEAQ. The length of the CDR3 is 16 residues. The DNA of the CDR3 is TGTGCCAGCAGCTTAGGGTCCGGCATCCGCAATCAGCCCCAGCATTTT. It is translated as CASSLGSGIRNQPQHF.

The CDR3: CASSLGFGDSYEQYF. CDR3 in DNA: TGCGCCAGCAGCTTGGGTTTCGGGGATTCCTACGAGCAGTACTTC. The chain couples TRBV5-1 to TRBJ2-7; maybe TRBD2 (5 bases). Trimming took 0 bases from V and 1 from J, leaving 11 bases between them. The CDR3 spans 15 residues. Germline V gives CDR1 SGHRS, CDR2 YFSETQ.

This clonotype was detected only a few times. CDR3 sequence: CASSPDGWSYNEQFF. The CDR3 bases are TGTGCCAGCAGCCCCGATGGGTGGTCCTACAATGAGCAGTTCTTC. The J gene is TRBJ2-1, the V gene TRBV11-2; D call uncertain. Trimming removed 5 bases from V and 1 base from J, with 12 bases in between. Germline CDR1 and CDR2: SGHAT and FQNNGV. This CDR3 has 15 residues.

A few counts support this clonotype. V usage is TRBV7-3 and J usage is TRBJ1-2; perhaps TRBD1 as D (5 bases). V was pared by 5 bases and J by 14 bases, with 18 bases between. CDR3 size: 12 residues. CDR1 is SGHTA, CDR2 FQGTGA, per germline. The CDR3 is CASSPLDSAPTF. The CDR3, as DNA: TGTGCCAGCAGCCCGCTCGACAGTGCCCCGACCTTC.

This sequence joins TRBV7-9 and TRBJ2-5; 9 bases fit TRBD1. Trimming took 8 bases from V and 5 from J; bases not matched to a gene: 9. The germline V gene has CDR1 SEHNR and CDR2 FQNEAQ (reference sequence). CDR3 length: 14 amino acids. The CDR3, as DNA: TGTGCCAGCGCATACAGGGGGCGCGGGGAGACCCAGTACTTC. This encodes CASAYRGRGETQYF.

The chain recombines TRBV7-6 with TRBJ2-1, with 10 nucleotides matching TRBD2. The CDR3 spans 16 residues. Germline CDR1 is SGHVS and CDR2 is FNYEAQ. Trimming cost V 5 bases and J 8 bases; bases outside gene matches: 12. CDR3 loop: CASSRTGTSERYEQFF. The CDR3 region has the DNA TGTGCCAGCAGCCGGACCGGGACTAGCGAACGGTATGAGCAGTTCTTC.

This clonotype was counted a few times. J is TRBJ1-5 and V is TRBV7-2, with D hard to call. This CDR3 region has 14 residues. Germline V gives CDR1 SGHTA, CDR2 FQGNSA. The V and J ends lost 6 bases and 10 bases respectively, with 19 bases between them. The CDR3 DNA sequence: TGTGCCAGCAGTTTCGACGGAGATAGAGGACCCCAGCATTTT. Its protein product is CASSFDGDRGPQHF.

This clonotype turned up a few times. The chain links TRBV6-2 or TRBV6-3 to TRBJ1-1; D uncertain. Trimming shortened V by 2 bases and J by 11 bases, and 9 bases separated the two germline ends. CDR3 length equals 11 residues. From germline, CDR1 is MNHEY and CDR2 SVGEGT. CDR3: CASSYGPSAFF. CDR3 DNA: TGTGCCAGCAGTTACGGTCCTTCCGCTTTCTTT.

In its sample, this clonotype was seen a few times. The chain carries TRBV11-1 and TRBJ2-3, with D unclear. This CDR3 has 13 amino acids. The germline V gene encodes CDR1 SGHAT and CDR2 FQDESV (reference sequence). V lost 5 bases to trimming and J lost 5 bases, with 11 bases between them. The CDR3 protein is CASSGQALDTQYF. The CDR3 DNA reads TGTGCCAGCAGCGGCCAGGCTTTAGATACGCAGTATTTT.

This clonotype was counted at least ten times. The chain uses TRBV6-6 and TRBJ2-2; no definite D call. V lost 6 bases to trimming and J lost 4 bases, with 9 bases between them. This CDR3 is built from 13 residues. Germline V gives CDR1 MNHNY, CDR2 SVGAGI (reference sequence). In DNA, the CDR3 is TGTGCCAGCAGCCCGTGGCCCACCGGGGAGCTGTTTTTT. Its protein product is CASSPWPTGELFF.

This clonotype was seen only a few times. The V gene is TRBV5-1, the J gene TRBJ2-7, with 9 nucleotides matching TRBD2. This CDR3 has 17 amino acids. Germline values: CDR1 SGHRS, CDR2 YFSETQ. Trimming removed 0 bases from V and 2 bases from J; junction bases left unmatched: 9. CDR3 residues: CASSLGAGTSSPYEQYV. CDR3 DNA sequence: TGCGCCAGCAGCTTGGGGGCAGGGACTAGCTCCCCCTACGAGCAGTACGTC.

This clonotype was counted at least ten times. The chain recombines TRBV4-2 with TRBJ1-3; 7 bases line up with TRBD1. J gave up 4 bases and V 4 bases, and 7 bases lay outside the gene matches. The CDR3 loop spans 15 amino acids. In germline, CDR1 is LGHNA, CDR2 YNFKEQ. Here the CDR3 reads CASSPTGVEGNTIYF. The CDR3 coding sequence is TGTGCCAGCAGCCCCACAGGGGTGGAAGGAAACACCATATATTTT.

This clonotype was detected ten times or more. V usage is TRBV5-1 and J usage is TRBJ2-3; D perhaps matches TRBD2 (5 bases). Trimming left V 1 base short and J 2 bases short, with 8 bases between. CDR1 and CDR2 (germline): SGHRS, YFSETQ. CDR3 size: 14 residues. As DNA, the CDR3 is TGCGCCAGCAGCTTGCGACGGGACACAGATACGCAGTATTTT. It yields the protein CASSLRRDTDTQYF.

There are a few counts of this clonotype. The chain carries TRBV7-2 and TRBJ1-6; TRBD1 is a possible D gene (5 bases). Germline lookup yields CDR1 SGHTA and CDR2 FQGNSA. V shed 6 bases and J shed 10 bases, with 19 bases lying between them. The CDR3 length is 15 residues. CDR3 in DNA: TGTGCCAGCAGGGGCACGCTAGGGACCAGGTCACCCCTCCACTTT. It specifies CASRGTLGTRSPLHF.

Ten or more counts support this clonotype. J is TRBJ1-2 and V is TRBV7-2; D is perhaps TRBD1 (5 bases). This CDR3 spans 17 amino acids. Between the trimmed V and J ends, which lost 6 bases and 1 base, there was a span of 21 bases. The germline gives CDR1 SGHTA, CDR2 FQGNSA. The DNA of the CDR3 is TGTGCCAGCAGTAGAGAGGGGAGCCTAGACAGTAACTATGGCTACACCTTC. Amino acids: CASSREGSLDSNYGYTF.

This clonotype was recorded at least ten times. The chain recombines TRBV12-3 or TRBV12-4 with TRBJ1-1; no reliable D call. The CDR3 totals 14 residues. Trimming pared 3 bases from V and 5 bases from J, leaving 13 bases between. The CDR3 sequence is CASSFEQSETEAFF. The CDR3 DNA reads as TGTGCCAGCAGTTTCGAACAGTCCGAGACTGAAGCTTTCTTT.

This clonotype turned up a few times. CDR3 DNA: TGCGCCAGCAGCCAAGATCTTCCGACAGGGACTAACTATGGCTACACCTTC. Translated, it gives CASSQDLPTGTNYGYTF. The genes are TRBV4-3 and TRBJ1-2; 7 bases map to TRBD1. The CDR3 spans 17 residues. Unmatched junction bases numbered 7, after V lost 0 bases and J lost 0 bases. The germline V gene encodes CDR1 LGHNA and CDR2 YSLEER.

This clonotype was recorded a few times. The rearrangement joins TRBV7-6 to TRBJ1-3; D may be TRBD1 (5 bases). This CDR3 region has 14 residues. Germline CDR1 reads SGHVS; CDR2 reads FNYEAQ. Trimming shortened V by 3 bases and J by 0 bases, and 6 bases separated the two germline ends. CDR3 region: CASSLTDSGNTIYF. The CDR3 nucleotides read TGTGCCAGCAGCTTGACAGACTCTGGAAACACCATATATTTT.

The V gene is TRBV5-1, the J gene TRBJ2-6; D uncertain. There are 8 residues in the CDR3. V gave up 6 bases and J gave up 11 bases, with 0 bases separating them. Per the germline V gene, CDR1 is SGHRS and CDR2 is YFSETQ. The CDR3 region is CASNVLTF. The CDR3 DNA reads TGCGCCAGCAACGTCCTGACTTTC.

Only a few counts were recorded for this clonotype. The CDR3 nucleotides read TGCGCCAGCAGCTTGTCAGGGGCTCAGCCCCAGCATTTT. The encoded protein is CASSLSGAQPQHF. The genes are TRBV5-1 and TRBJ1-5; perhaps TRBD1 as D (6 bases). CDR1 is SGHRS, CDR2 YFSETQ, per germline. V gave up 1 base and J gave up 6 bases, with 8 bases separating them. This CDR3 region has 13 residues.

This clonotype was detected a few times. The chain combines TRBV6-1 with TRBJ2-7, with 10 nucleotides matching TRBD1. CDR3 length: 12 amino acids. Germline CDR1 is MNHNS and CDR2 is SASEGT. V shed 6 bases, J shed 5 bases, and the junction held 1 base outside the gene matches. The CDR3 DNA is TGTGCCAGCAGGGGACAGGGGAACGAGCAGTACTTC. Amino acids: CASRGQGNEQYF.